This T cell receptor beta chain originates from a study of blood T cell repertoires in COVID-19. Turning to the study itself: The United States, Italy and Spain supplied acute and convalescent COVID-19 samples. PBMCs, B-cell-depleted T cells, or T cells were the source of the cDNA or gDNA that made up the material.

Trimming pared 2 bases from V and 0 bases from J, leaving 20 bases between. Germline loops: CDR1 MDHEN, CDR2 SYDVKM. The CDR3 has 20 residues. Original methodology: Estimation of nucleated cell counts was performed using reference gene primer amplification. TCRdb keeps only in-frame clones here, not all; method: immunoSEQ multiplex PCR. V, J and clone size are taken as reported in that table, and D and trimming were inferred from the DNA itself. In the table there are 310,000 or so clones, more than 75% of which are singletons. The TCR was taken from a man in his sixties or seventies with acute or convalescent COVID-19. Sequencing was carried out using peripheral blood. The chain uses TRBV28 and TRBJ2-6; D ambiguous. The CDR3: CASSLTPPGVSLSGANVLTF. The CDR3 DNA reads TGTGCCAGCAGTTTAACCCCCCCGGGTGTCTCTCTCTCTGGGGCCAACGTCCTGACTTTC.